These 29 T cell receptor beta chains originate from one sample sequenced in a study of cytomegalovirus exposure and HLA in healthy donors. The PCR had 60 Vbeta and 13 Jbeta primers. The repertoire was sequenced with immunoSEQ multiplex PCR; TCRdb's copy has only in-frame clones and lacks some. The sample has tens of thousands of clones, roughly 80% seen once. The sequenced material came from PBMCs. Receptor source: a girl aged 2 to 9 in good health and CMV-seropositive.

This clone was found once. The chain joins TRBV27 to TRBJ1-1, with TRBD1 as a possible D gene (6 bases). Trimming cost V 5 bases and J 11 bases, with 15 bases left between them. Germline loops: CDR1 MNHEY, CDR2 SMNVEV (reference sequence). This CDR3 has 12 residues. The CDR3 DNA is TGTGCCAGCAGTGGAGAACAGGGAGAGGCTTTCTTT. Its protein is CASSGEQGEAFF.

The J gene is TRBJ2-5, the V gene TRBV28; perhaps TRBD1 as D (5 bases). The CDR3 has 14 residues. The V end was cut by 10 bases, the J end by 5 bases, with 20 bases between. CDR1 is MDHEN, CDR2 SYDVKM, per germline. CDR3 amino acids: CATTPQGRTETQYF. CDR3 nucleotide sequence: TGTGCCACAACTCCCCAGGGAAGAACGGAGACCCAGTACTTC.

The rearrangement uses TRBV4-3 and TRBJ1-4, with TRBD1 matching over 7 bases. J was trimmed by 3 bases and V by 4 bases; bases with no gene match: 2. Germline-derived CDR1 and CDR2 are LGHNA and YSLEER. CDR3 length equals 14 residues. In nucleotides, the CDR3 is TGCGCCAGCAGCCTACAGGGGTCTAATGAAAAACTGTTTTTT. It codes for CASSLQGSNEKLFF.

The CDR3 sequence: CASSRDSVFYGYTF. The CDR3 DNA sequence: TGTGCCAGCAGTCGAGACAGTGTTTTCTATGGCTACACCTTC. The chain joins TRBV6-5 to TRBJ1-2, with D maybe TRBD1 (5 bases). CDR3 length equals 14 residues. Per germline, CDR1 MNHEY and CDR2 SVGAGI. Trimming removed 5 bases at V and 4 bases at J, with 14 bases between.

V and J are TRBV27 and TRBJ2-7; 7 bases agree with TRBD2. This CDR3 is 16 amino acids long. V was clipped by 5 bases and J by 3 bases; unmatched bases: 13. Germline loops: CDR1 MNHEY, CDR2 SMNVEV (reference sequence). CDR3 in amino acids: CASSPISGRGSYEQYF. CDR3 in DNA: TGTGCCAGCAGTCCCATCTCGGGGAGGGGAAGCTACGAGCAGTACTTC.

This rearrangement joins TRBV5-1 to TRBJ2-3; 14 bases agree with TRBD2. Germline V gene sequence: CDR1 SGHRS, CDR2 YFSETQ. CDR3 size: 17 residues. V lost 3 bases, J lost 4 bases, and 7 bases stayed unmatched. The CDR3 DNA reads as TGCGCCAGCAGCTGGGGACTAGCGGGAGTTGGCGCAGATACGCAGTATTTT. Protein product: CASSWGLAGVGADTQYF.

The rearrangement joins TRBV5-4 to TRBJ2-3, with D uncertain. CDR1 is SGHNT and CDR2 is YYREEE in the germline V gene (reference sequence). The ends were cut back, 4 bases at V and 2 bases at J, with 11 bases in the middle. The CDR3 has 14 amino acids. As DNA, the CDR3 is TGTGCCAGCAGCCAGGAAGAGACCACAGATACGCAGTATTTT. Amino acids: CASSQEETTDTQYF.

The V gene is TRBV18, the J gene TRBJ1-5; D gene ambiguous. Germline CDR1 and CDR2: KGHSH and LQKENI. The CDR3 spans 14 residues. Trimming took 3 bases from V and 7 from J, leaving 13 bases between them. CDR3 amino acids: CASSPGLSGQPQHF. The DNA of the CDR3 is TGTGCCAGCTCACCCGGGCTTTCGGGGCAGCCCCAGCATTTT.

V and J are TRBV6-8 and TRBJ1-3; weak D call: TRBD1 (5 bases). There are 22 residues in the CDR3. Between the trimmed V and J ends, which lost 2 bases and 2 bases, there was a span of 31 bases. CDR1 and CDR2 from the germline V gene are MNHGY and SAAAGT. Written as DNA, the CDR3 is TGTGCCAGCAGTTACCGCGAAACAGCCAGGGTGGCAACCCCATTTCCTGGAAACACCATATATTTT. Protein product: CASSYRETARVATPFPGNTIYF.

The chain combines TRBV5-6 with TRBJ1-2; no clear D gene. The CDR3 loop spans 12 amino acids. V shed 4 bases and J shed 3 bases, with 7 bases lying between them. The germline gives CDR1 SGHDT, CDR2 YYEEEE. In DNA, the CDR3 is TGTGCCAGCAGCCTAGAAGACTATGGCTACACCTTC. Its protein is CASSLEDYGYTF.

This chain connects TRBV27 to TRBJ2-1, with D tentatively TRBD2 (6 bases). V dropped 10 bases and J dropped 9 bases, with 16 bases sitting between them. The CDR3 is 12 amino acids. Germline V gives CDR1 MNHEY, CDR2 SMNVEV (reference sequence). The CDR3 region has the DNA TGTGCCACCGCGGGGTTGAAGGCTGAGCAGTTCTTC. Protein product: CATAGLKAEQFF.

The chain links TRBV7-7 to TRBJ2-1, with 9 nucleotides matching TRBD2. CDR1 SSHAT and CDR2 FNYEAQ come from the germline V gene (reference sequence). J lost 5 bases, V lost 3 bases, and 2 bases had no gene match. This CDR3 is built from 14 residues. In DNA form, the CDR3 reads TGTGCCAGCAGCTTGCTAGCGGGGAACAATGAGCAGTTCTTC. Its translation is CASSLLAGNNEQFF.

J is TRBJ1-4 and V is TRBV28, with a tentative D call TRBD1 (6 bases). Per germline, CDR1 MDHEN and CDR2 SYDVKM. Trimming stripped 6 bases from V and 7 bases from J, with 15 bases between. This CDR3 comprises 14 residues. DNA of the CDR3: TGTGCCAGCAGAACACAGGGCGGTGCTGAAAAACTGTTTTTT. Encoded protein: CASRTQGGAEKLFF.

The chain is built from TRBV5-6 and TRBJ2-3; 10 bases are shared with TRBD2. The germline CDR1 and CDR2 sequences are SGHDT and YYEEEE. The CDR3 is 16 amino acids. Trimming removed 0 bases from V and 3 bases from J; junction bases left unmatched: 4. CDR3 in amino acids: CASSLAGLAATDTQYF. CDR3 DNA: TGTGCCAGCAGCTTGGCCGGACTAGCGGCTACAGATACGCAGTATTTT.

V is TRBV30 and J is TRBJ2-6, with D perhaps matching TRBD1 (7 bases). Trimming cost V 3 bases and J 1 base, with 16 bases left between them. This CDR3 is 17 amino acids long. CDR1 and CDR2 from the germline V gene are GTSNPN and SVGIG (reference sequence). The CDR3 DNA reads TGTGCCTGGAGGGCAGGGGGGAGACCTTCTGGGGCCAACGTCCTGACTTTC. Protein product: CAWRAGGRPSGANVLTF.

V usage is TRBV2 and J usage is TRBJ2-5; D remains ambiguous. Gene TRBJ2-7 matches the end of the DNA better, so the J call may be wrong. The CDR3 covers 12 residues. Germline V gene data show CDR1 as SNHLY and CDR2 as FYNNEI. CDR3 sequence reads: CASVPEYYEQYF. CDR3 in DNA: TGTGCCAGCGTGCCAGAATACTACGAGCAGTACTTC.

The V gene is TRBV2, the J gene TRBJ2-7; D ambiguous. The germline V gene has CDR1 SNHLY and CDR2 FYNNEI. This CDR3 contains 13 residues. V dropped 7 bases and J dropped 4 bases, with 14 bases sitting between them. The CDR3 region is CASKAPSFYEQYF. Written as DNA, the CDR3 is TGTGCCAGCAAAGCCCCCTCTTTTTACGAGCAGTACTTC.

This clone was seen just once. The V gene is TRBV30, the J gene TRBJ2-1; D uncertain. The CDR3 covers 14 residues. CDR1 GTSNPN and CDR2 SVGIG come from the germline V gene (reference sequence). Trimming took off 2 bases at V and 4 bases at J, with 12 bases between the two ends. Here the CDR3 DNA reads TGTGCCTGGAGTAATTTACAGACATACAATGAGCAGTTCTTC. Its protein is CAWSNLQTYNEQFF.

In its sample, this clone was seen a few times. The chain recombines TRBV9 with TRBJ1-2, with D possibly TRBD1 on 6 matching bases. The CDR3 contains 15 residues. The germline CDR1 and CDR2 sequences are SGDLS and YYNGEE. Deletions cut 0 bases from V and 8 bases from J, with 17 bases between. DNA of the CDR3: TGTGCCAGCAGCGTAGTTGACAGGCTCGGAATGGGCTACACCTTC. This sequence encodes CASSVVDRLGMGYTF.

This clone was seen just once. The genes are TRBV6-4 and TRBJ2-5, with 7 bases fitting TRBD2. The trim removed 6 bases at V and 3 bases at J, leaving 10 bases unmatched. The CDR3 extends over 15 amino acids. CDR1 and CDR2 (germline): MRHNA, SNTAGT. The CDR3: CASRGPLAQKETQYF. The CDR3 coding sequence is TGTGCCAGCAGGGGGCCACTAGCGCAGAAAGAGACCCAGTACTTC.

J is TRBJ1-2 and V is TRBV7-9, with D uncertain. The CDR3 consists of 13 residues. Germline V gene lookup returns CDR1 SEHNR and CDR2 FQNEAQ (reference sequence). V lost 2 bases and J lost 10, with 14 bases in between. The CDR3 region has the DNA TGTGCCAGCAGCTTAAGCCGGTCGGACTTCTACACCTTC. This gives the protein CASSLSRSDFYTF.

The CDR3 spells CASSLKGGEQYF. In DNA, the CDR3 is TGTGCCAGCAGTTTAAAAGGAGGTGAGCAGTACTTC. The genes are TRBV27 and TRBJ2-7; perhaps TRBD2 as D (5 bases). Germline CDR1 and CDR2: MNHEY and SMNVEV (reference sequence). This CDR3 is 12 amino acids long. V was cut by 2 bases and J by 7 bases, with 9 bases left in between.

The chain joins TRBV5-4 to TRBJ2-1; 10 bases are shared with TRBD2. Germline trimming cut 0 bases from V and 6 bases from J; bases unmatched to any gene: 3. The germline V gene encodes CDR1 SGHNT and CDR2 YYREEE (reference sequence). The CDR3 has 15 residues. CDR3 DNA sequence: TGTGCCAGCAGCTTGGATCTAGCGGGGGCCAATGAGCAGTTCTTC. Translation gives CASSLDLAGANEQFF. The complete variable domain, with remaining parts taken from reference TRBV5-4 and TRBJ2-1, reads ETGVTQSPTHLIKTRGQQVTLRCSSQSGHNTVSWYQQALGQGPQFIFQYYREEENGRGNFPPRFSGLQFPNYSSELNVNALELDDSALYLCASSLDLAGANEQFFGPGTRLTVL.

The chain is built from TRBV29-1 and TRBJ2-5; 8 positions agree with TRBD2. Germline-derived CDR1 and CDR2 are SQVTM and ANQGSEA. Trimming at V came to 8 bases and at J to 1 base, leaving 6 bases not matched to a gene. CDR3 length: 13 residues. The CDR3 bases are TGCAGCTCTAAGCGGGAGCTCCAAGAGACCCAGTACTTC. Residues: CSSKRELQETQYF.

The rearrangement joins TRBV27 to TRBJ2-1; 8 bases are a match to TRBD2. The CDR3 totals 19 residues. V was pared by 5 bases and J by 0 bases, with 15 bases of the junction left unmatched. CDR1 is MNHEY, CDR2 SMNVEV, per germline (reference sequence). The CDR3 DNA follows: TGTGCCAGCAGTCGGGGGGCGGGAGGATTGGGGAGCTCCTACAATGAGCAGTTCTTC. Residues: CASSRGAGGLGSSYNEQFF.

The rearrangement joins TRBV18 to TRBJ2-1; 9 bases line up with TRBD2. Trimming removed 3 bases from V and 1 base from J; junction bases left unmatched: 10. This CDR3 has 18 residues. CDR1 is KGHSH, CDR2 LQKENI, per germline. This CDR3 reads CASSPRLTAGGSYNEQFF. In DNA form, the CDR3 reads TGTGCCAGCTCACCCAGGCTAACAGCGGGAGGTTCCTACAATGAGCAGTTCTTC.

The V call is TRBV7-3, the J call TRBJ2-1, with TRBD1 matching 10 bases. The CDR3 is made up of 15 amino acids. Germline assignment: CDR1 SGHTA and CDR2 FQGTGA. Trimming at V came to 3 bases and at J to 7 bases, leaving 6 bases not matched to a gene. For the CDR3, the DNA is TGTGCCAGCAGCTTGACGACAGGGGGCTTTAATGAGCAGTTCTTC. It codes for CASSLTTGGFNEQFF.

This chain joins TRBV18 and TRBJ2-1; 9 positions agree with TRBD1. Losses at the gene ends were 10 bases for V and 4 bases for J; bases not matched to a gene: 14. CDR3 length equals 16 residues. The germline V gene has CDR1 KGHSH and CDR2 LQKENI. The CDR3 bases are TGTGCCACCATGGGTCCTGGGACAGGGACTTACAATGAGCAGTTCTTC. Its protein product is CATMGPGTGTYNEQFF.

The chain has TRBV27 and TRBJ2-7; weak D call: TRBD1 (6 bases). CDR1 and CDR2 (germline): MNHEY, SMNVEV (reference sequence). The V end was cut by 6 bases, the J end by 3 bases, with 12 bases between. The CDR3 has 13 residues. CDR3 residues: CASSRDIFYEQYF. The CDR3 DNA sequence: TGTGCCAGCAGCCGGGACATCTTCTACGAGCAGTACTTC.